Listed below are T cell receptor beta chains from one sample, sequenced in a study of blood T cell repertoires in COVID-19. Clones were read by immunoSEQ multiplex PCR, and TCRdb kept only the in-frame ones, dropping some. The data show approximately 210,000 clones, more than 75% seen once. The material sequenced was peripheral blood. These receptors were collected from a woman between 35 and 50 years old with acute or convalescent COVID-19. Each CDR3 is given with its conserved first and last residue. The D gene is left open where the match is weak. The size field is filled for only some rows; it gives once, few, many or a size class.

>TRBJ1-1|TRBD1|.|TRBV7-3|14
CASSLVGQGTEAFF
TGTGCCAGCAGCTTAGTTGGACAGGGGACTGAAGCTTTCTTT
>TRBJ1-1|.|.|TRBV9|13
CASNRPSRAEAFF
TGTGCCAGCAACAGACCATCAAGAGCCGAAGCTTTCTTT
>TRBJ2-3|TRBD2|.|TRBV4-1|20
CASSQDQGTSGGVLTDTQYF
TGCGCCAGCAGCCAAGACCAAGGGACTAGCGGGGGGGTCCTCACAGATACGCAGTATTTT
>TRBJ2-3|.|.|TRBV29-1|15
CSVEGSTTFTDTQYF
TGCAGCGTTGAAGGCAGCACTACCTTCACAGATACGCAGTATTTT
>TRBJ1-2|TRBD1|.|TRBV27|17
CASTTLLGTANFQGYTF
TGTGCCAGCACTACCCTCCTCGGGACAGCGAATTTTCAGGGCTACACCTTC
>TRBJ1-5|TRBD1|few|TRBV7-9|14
CASSAQGARQPQHF
TGTGCCAGCAGCGCACAGGGGGCCCGTCAGCCCCAGCATTTT
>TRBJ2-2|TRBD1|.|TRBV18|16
CASSPNRDRATGELFF
TGTGCCAGCTCACCGAACCGGGACAGGGCCACCGGGGAGCTGTTTTTT
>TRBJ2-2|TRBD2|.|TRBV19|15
CASRASGSGTGELFF
TGTGCCAGTAGGGCTAGCGGGAGTGGAACCGGGGAGCTGTTTTTT
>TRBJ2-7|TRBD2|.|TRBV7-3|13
CASSFSPGGEQYF
TGTGCCAGCAGCTTTAGCCCGGGAGGCGAGCAGTACTTC
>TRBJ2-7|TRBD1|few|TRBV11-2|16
CASSLGGWTGGGEQYF
TGTGCCAGCAGCTTAGGCGGCTGGACAGGGGGCGGCGAGCAGTACTTC
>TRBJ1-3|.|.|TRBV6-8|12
CGTTGTGNTIYF
TGTGGTACCACAGGTACTGGAAACACCATATATTTT
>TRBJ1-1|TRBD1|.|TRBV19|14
CASSITGGQTEAFF
TGTGCCAGTAGTATAACAGGGGGTCAGACTGAAGCTTTCTTT
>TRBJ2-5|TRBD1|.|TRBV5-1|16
CASSLDRGVVRETQYF
TGCGCCAGCAGCCTCGACAGGGGTGTCGTCCGAGAGACCCAGTACTTC
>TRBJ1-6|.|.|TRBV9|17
CASSVEETGIRNSPLHF
TGTGCCAGCAGCGTAGAGGAGACGGGGATTCGGAATTCACCCCTCCACTTT
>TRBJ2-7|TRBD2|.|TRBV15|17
CATSRDTVAGASYEQYF
TGTGCCACCAGCAGAGATACGGTAGCGGGGGCTTCCTACGAGCAGTACTTC
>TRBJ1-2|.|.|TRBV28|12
CASSLPLQGYTF
TGTGCCAGCAGTTTACCCTTACAGGGCTACACCTTC
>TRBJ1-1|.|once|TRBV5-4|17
CASSSPRIQGINTEAFF
TGTGCCAGCAGCTCCCCAAGAATTCAGGGGATTAACACTGAAGCTTTCTTT
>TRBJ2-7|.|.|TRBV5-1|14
CASSFPRQDSEQYF
TGCGCCAGCAGCTTCCCCCGACAGGACTCTGAGCAGTACTTC
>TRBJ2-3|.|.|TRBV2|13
CARRDGVPATQYF
TGTGCCAGGAGAGACGGGGTCCCCGCTACGCAGTATTTT
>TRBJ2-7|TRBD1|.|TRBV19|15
CASSVGTGGAVEQYF
TGTGCCAGTAGTGTGGGGACAGGGGGAGCAGTAGAGCAGTACTTC
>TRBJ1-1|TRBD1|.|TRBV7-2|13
CASSSRQGSVTFF
TGTGCCAGCAGCTCTCGACAGGGAAGCGTGACTTTCTTT
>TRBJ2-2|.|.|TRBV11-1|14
CASSSIANTGELFF
TGTGCCAGCAGCAGCATCGCGAACACCGGGGAGCTGTTTTTT
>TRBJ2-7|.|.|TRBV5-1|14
CASSLGLQSYEQYF
TGCGCCAGCAGCTTGGGGCTGCAGTCCTACGAGCAGTACTTC
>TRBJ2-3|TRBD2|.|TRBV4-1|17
CASSQFSFKRGANTQYF
TGCGCCAGCAGCCAATTCTCTTTCAAGCGGGGGGCAAATACGCAGTATTTT
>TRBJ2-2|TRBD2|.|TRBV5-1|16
CASSPGLAGNTGELFF
TGCGCCAGCAGCCCCGGACTAGCGGGTAACACCGGGGAGCTGTTTTTT
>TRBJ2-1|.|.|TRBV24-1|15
CATSDGGVGADEQFF
TGTGCCACCAGTGATGGGGGGGTGGGGGCCGATGAGCAGTTCTTC
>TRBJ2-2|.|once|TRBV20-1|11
CSVWRSGELFF
TGCAGTGTGTGGAGGTCCGGGGAGCTGTTTTTT
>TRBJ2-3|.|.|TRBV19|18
CASSLIPKNRERTDTQYF
TGTGCCAGTAGTCTAATTCCTAAGAACAGGGAGCGCACAGATACGCAGTATTTT
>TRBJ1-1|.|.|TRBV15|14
CATSRDTGTTEAFF
TGTGCCACCAGCAGAGACACAGGGACCACTGAAGCTTTCTTT
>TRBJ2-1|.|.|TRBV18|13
CASSRSPYNEQFF
TGTGCCAGCTCACGTAGCCCCTACAATGAGCAGTTCTTC
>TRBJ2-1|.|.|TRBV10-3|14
CAISGTVVYNEQFF
TGTGCCATCAGTGGAACGGTGGTCTACAATGAGCAGTTCTTC
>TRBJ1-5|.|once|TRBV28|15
CASSLDSRANQPQHF
TGTGCCAGCAGTTTGGACAGCCGAGCCAATCAGCCCCAGCATTTT
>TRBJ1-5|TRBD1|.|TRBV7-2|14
CASSAGGTNQPQHF
TGTGCCAGCAGCGCAGGGGGCACGAATCAGCCCCAGCATTTT
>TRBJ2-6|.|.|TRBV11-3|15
CASSLGGAGANVLTF
TGTGCCAGCAGCTTAGGGGGGGCTGGGGCCAACGTCCTGACTTTC
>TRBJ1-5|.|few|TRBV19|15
CASREDRSSNQPQHF
TGTGCCAGTAGAGAAGACAGATCTAGCAATCAGCCCCAGCATTTT
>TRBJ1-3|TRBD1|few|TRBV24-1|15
CATYPMRQGVYTIYF
TGTGCCACCTACCCGATGCGACAGGGGGTGTACACCATATATTTT
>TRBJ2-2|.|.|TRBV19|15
CASSIEAGFTGELFF
TGTGCCAGTAGTATAGAGGCAGGGTTCACCGGGGAGCTGTTTTTT
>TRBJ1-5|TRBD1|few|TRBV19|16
CASSIRRGDRAQPQHF
TGTGCCAGTAGTATCAGAAGGGGTGACAGGGCTCAGCCCCAGCATTTT
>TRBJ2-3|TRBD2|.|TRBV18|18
CASSLHRLAGGITDTQYF
TGTGCCAGCTCACTTCATCGGCTAGCGGGGGGGATAACAGATACGCAGTATTTT
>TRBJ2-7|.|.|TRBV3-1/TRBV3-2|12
CASSQHYYEQYF
TGTGCCAGCAGCCAACACTACTACGAGCAGTACTTC
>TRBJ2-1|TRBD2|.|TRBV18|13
CASSSGGANEQFF
TGTGCCAGCTCGTCGGGGGGGGCTAATGAGCAGTTCTTC
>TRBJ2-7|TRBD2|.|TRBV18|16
CASSPQTSGGGYEQYF
TGTGCCAGCTCACCTCAGACTAGCGGGGGAGGCTACGAGCAGTACTTC
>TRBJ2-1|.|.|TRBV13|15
CASSLGRQVNNEQFF
TGTGCCAGCAGCTTAGGGAGACAGGTAAACAATGAGCAGTTCTTC
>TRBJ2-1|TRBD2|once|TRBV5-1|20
CASSSPTSGRARISYNEQFF
TGCGCCAGCAGCTCGCCGACTAGCGGGAGGGCCAGAATCTCCTACAATGAGCAGTTCTTC
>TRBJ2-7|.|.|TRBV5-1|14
CASSLAGLGYEQYF
TGCGCCAGCAGCTTGGCAGGGTTGGGGTACGAGCAGTACTTC
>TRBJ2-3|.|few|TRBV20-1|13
CSASWESTDTQYF
TGCAGTGCTAGTTGGGAGAGCACAGATACGCAGTATTTT
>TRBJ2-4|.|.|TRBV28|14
CASTPAARADIQYF
TGTGCCAGCACCCCTGCCGCCAGGGCTGACATTCAGTACTTC
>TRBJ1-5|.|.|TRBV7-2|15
CASSPRWWGNQPQHF
TGTGCCAGCAGCCCCAGGTGGTGGGGCAATCAGCCCCAGCATTTT
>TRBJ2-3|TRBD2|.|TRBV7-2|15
CASSPNSERGGAQYF
TGTGCCAGCAGCCCAAACTCAGAGCGGGGGGGAGCGCAGTATTTT
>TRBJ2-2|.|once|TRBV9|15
CASSVLAIYTGELFF
TGTGCCAGCAGCGTACTCGCGATTTACACCGGGGAGCTGTTTTTT
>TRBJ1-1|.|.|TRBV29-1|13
CSVEWGLNTEAFF
TGCAGCGTTGAATGGGGGCTGAACACTGAAGCTTTCTTT
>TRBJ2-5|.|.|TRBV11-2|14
CASSLFAGQRTQYF
TGTGCCAGCAGCTTATTCGCAGGTCAGAGAACCCAGTACTTC
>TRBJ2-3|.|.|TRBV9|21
CASISPQEEGLERCSTDTQYF
TGTGCCAGCATTTCTCCTCAGGAGGAAGGGCTTGAACGATGTAGCACAGATACGCAGTATTTT
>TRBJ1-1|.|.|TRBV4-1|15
CASSQGAGPMVTAFF
TGCGCCAGCAGCCAAGGAGCAGGTCCGATGGTAACGGCTTTCTTT
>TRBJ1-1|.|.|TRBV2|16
CASSLSRGKGGAEAFF
TGTGCCAGCAGTCTCTCCCGGGGGAAGGGAGGGGCTGAAGCTTTCTTT